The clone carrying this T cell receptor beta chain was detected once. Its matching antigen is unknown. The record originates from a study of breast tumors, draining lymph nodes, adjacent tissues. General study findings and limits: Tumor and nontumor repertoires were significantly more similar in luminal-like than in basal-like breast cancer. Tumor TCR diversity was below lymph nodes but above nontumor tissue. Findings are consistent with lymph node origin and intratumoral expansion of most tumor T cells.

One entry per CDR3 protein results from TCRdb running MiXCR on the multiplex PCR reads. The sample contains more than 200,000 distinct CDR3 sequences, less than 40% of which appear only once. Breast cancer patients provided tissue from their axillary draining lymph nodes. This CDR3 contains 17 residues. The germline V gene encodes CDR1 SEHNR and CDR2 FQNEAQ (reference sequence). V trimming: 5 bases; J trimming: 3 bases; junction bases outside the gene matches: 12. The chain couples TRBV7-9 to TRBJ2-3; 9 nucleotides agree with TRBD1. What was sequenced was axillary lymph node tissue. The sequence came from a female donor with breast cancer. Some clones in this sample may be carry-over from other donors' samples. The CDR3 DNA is TGTGCCAGCAGCAATTCCGGGACAGGGCAAATGACAGATACGCAGTATTTT. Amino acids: CASSNSGTGQMTDTQYF.